This T cell receptor (beta chain) appears in the sequencing data of a study of cytomegalovirus exposure and HLA in healthy donors. PCR involved 60 Vbeta and 13 Jbeta primers. This table comes from immunoSEQ multiplex PCR, and its TCRdb copy is limited to in-frame clones, with some not included. The specimen's table records 110,000 to 150,000 clones. General study points: Donors were assumed by presence/absence analyses to have roughly uniform sequencing depth. Earlier results showed most TCR beta V segments being productive about 90% or about 30% of the time. HLA-A and HLA-B allele assignments for most subjects were reportedly predicted accurately using TCR beta sequences.

Donors had nominal health at sampling but likely had unrecorded immune exposures. CDR1 SGHAT and CDR2 FQNNGV come from the germline V gene. The V end was cut by 7 bases, the J end by 5 bases, with 14 bases between. The CDR3 sequence is 13 residues long. Of note for this clone: Its antigen is still unknown.

The rearrangement uses TRBV11-2 and TRBJ2-5; D is possibly TRBD2 (7 bases). This receptor was taken from a male donor in good health and CMV-seronegative. The sample consisted of PBMCs. Written as DNA, the CDR3 is TGTGCCAGCAACCTGGGGGGGCTTGAGACCCAGTACTTC. Its translation is CASNLGGLETQYF.